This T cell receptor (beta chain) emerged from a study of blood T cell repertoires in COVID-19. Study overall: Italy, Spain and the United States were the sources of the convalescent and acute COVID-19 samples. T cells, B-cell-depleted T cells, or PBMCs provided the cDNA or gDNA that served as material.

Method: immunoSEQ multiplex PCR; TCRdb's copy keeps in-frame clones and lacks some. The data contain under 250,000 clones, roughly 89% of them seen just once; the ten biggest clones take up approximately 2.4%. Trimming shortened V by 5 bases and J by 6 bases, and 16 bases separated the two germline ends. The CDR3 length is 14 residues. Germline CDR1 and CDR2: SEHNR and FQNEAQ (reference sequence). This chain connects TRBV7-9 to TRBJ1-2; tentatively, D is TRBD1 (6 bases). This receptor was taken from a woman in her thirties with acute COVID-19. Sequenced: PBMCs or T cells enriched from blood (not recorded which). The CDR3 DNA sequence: TGTGCCAGCAGCCAGGACAGATTCAGGGATGGCTACACCTTC. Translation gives CASSQDRFRDGYTF.